This TCR beta chain came from a study of identifying expanded T cells in peripheral blood. Whole-study results and caveats: Over about two and four weeks, about 15 and 19 clones changed, versus 1.2 between replicates.

In the case of this clone: The antigen is undetermined.

The CDR3 is 16 amino acids. Looked up from germline, CDR1 is SGHRS and CDR2 is YFSETQ. The V gene end was trimmed by 4 bases and the J gene end by 6 bases; junction bases not matched to a gene: 11. Measured with immunoSEQ multiplex PCR; TCRdb has only the in-frame clones, and not every one. The repertoire holds 45,000 to 65,000 clones, 82% seen once, with 12% to 15% in the top ten. Specimen: blood. This chain links TRBV5-1 with TRBJ2-2, with 8 bases identical to TRBD2. This sequence originates from a person aged 18 to 75 in good health. CDR3: CASSDTSGPRSGELFF. In DNA form, the CDR3 reads TGCGCCAGCAGCGATACTAGCGGACCTAGGTCCGGGGAGCTGTTTTTT.